This TCR beta chain was retrieved from a study of control samples from healthy donors and cancer patients. In its sample, this clone was seen once. Clones were sequenced by immunoSEQ multiplex PCR, and TCRdb holds only the in-frame ones, with some missing. The sample contains 100,000 to 150,000 clones, about 92% of which appear only once. V lost 3 bases to trimming and J lost 2 bases, with 17 bases between them. CDR1 is LNHDA, CDR2 SQIVND, per germline (reference sequence). The CDR3 has 16 amino acids. This chain uses TRBV19 with TRBJ2-7, with D perhaps assigned TRBD1 or TRBD2 (6 bases each). This clonotype was obtained from an elderly man with head and neck cancer. Sequenced sample: PBMCs. CDR3 coding DNA: TGTGCCAGTAGTATCGGAACAGGGACTCCCACCTACGAGCAGTACTTC. Translating gives CASSIGTGTPTYEQYF.